These T cell receptor beta chains were read from a single sample in a study of monozygotic twins with inflammatory bowel disease. TCRdb reworked the 5' RACE reads into one entry per CDR3 protein, no DNA. In all, the sample yields around 380,000 distinct CDR3 sequences. The sequencing sample was made of blood. The receptors derive from a human donor with ulcerative colitis or Crohn's disease, or a healthy co-twin of an affected twin (not recorded which). Both conserved end residues are part of each CDR3. Each record gives: V gene, J gene, CDR3 protein.

>TRBV20-1|TRBJ2-2
CSAAGSPVNTGELFF
>TRBV10-3|TRBJ2-1
CAIRPGGPDEQFF
>TRBV15|TRBJ2-5
CATSRDGQTQYF
>TRBV25-1|TRBJ1-2
CASARGQGNYGYTF
>TRBV18|TRBJ2-4
CASSTLAGLAGNIQYF
>TRBV11-3|TRBJ2-7
CASSSGTGASYEQYF
>TRBV9|TRBJ1-4
CASSVSFMGSLFF
>TRBV20-1|TRBJ2-7
CSARDLVAGSWSSYEQYF
>TRBV20-1|TRBJ2-3
CRGGLSTDTQYF
>TRBV6-1|TRBJ1-4
CASSSPGTGGEKLFF
>TRBV5-1|TRBJ1-1
CASSPALEAEAFF
>TRBV15|TRBJ2-6
CATSSRDRTSGANVLTF
>TRBV12-3/TRBV12-4|TRBJ1-1
CASSSTDGNTEAFF
>TRBV12-3/TRBV12-4|TRBJ1-5
CASSLVQGRSWGNQPQHF
>TRBV20-1|TRBJ1-2
CSARDSARPGRYGYTF